One sample yielded the 23 T cell receptor beta chains listed below, sequenced in a study of breast tumors, draining lymph nodes, adjacent tissues (dated by TCRdb to about 2016). The lymph node samples were taken from the axillary draining lymph nodes of breast cancer patients. Receptor amplification or capture employed multiplex PCR. TCRdb records Illumina HiSeq 2000 as the sequencer. TCRdb cleaned the public reads at Q25 with fastp, built clones with MiXCR and kept in-frame beta chains. Under each unique CDR3 protein, matching rows form one entry showing the most common genes and DNA. The sample table holds approximately 300,000 distinct CDR3 sequences, of which roughly 31% were seen once. The top ten clonotypes cover about 1% of the sample. Sequenced input: axillary lymph node tissue. These TCRs come from a female donor with breast cancer. Some clones in this sample may be carry-over from other donors' samples.

This clonotype has more than one count but fewer than ten. V is TRBV5-8 and J is TRBJ2-1, with a tentative D call TRBD1 (6 bases). The CDR3 loop spans 16 amino acids. Germline CDR1 and CDR2: SGHTS and YDEGEE. With 4 bases removed from V and 4 bases from J, the gap between germline ends came to 18 bases. CDR3 loop: CASSILVVRGYNEQFF. The CDR3 nucleotides are TGTGCCAGCAGCATTTTAGTAGTAAGGGGGTACAATGAGCAGTTCTTC.

There are many counts of this clonotype. The chain links TRBV29-1 to TRBJ1-6; D is perhaps TRBD1 (6 bases). Germline CDR1 SQVTM, CDR2 ANQGSEA. V lost 5 bases to trimming and J lost 5 bases, with 10 bases between them. The CDR3 extends over 13 amino acids. CDR3 residues: CSVQTGNNSPLHF. The DNA of the CDR3 is TGCAGCGTTCAAACAGGGAATAATTCACCCCTCCACTTT.

This clonotype showed up many times. The chain couples TRBV4-2 to TRBJ2-7; D is undetermined. V was clipped by 0 bases and J by 4 bases, with 16 bases between them. The CDR3 loop spans 16 amino acids. Germline CDR1 is LGHNA and CDR2 is YNFKEQ. CDR3 coding DNA: TGTGCCAGCAGCCAAGATCTGGGGTCCCGCCTTTACGAGCAGTACTTC. It translates to CASSQDLGSRLYEQYF.

V gene TRBV7-7 combines with J gene TRBJ2-3; 7 nucleotides align to TRBD2. Germline loops: CDR1 SSHAT, CDR2 FNYEAQ (reference sequence). CDR3 size: 13 residues. CDR3 DNA sequence: TGTGCTAGCGGCGGGAGAGGCGCAGATACGCAGTATTTT. This sequence encodes CASGGRGADTQYF.

On this clonotype: The germline gene is not matched at one end of the junction; a read error may be the cause. The chain combines TRBV7-9 with TRBJ2-1; unclear D gene. Germline loops: CDR1 SEHNR, CDR2 FQNEAQ (reference sequence). The CDR3 has 13 amino acids. The CDR3 protein is CSSSLVSYNEQFF. As DNA, the CDR3 is TGTTCCAGCAGCTTAGTTTCTTACAATGAGCAGTTCTTT.

Points on this clonotype: The final CDR3 position lacks the conserved phenylalanine or tryptophan, pointing to a likely read error. The chain recombines TRBV6-2 or TRBV6-3 with TRBJ1-5, with D possibly TRBD1 on 6 matching bases. V gave up 6 bases and J gave up 4 bases, with 13 bases separating them. The CDR3 sequence is 14 residues long. Looked up from germline, CDR1 is MNHEY and CDR2 is SVGEGT. CDR3 sequence: CASSTRGWNQPQHS. Here the CDR3 DNA reads TGTGCCAGCAGCACCAGGGGTTGGAATCAGCCCCAGCATTCT.

This clonotype was observed at least ten times. The V gene is TRBV9, the J gene TRBJ2-3; 9 bases match TRBD2. Germline-derived CDR1 and CDR2 are SGDLS and YYNGEE. After removal of 3 bases from V and 1 base from J, the junction contained 3 bases not matched to a gene. The CDR3 contains 15 residues. This CDR3 reads CASSARTSGTDTQYF. Written as DNA, the CDR3 is TGTGCCAGCAGCGCCCGGACTAGCGGCACAGATACGCAGTATTTT.

There are many counts of this clonotype. The chain uses TRBV6-5 and TRBJ2-1, with a possible D match to TRBD1 (6 bases). The V gene's germline CDR1 is MNHEY and CDR2 SVGAGI. V was clipped by 5 bases and J by 9 bases, with 11 bases between them. The CDR3 contains 12 residues. The CDR3 sequence is CASSPGDAEQFF. Here the CDR3 DNA reads TGTGCCAGCAGTCCAGGGGACGCTGAGCAGTTCTTC.

The table lists this clonotype with many counts. V gene TRBV19 combines with J gene TRBJ2-7, with D possibly being TRBD1 (5 bases). The CDR3 has 13 amino acids. Germline V gene sequence: CDR1 LNHDA, CDR2 SQIVND (reference sequence). Trimming left V 7 bases short and J 0 bases short, with 10 bases between. The CDR3 DNA is TGTGCCAGTAAGCACAGGAGCTCCTACGAGCAGTACTTC. It translates to CASKHRSSYEQYF. Variable domain in full (rest from reference TRBV19 and TRBJ2-7): DGGITQSPKYLFRKEGQNVTLSCEQNLNHDAMYWYRQDPGQGLRLIYYSQIVNDFQKGDIAEGYSVSREKKESFPLTVTSAQKNPTAFYLCASKHRSSYEQYFGPGTRLTVT.

This clonotype was seen a handful of times. The chain joins TRBV3-1 to TRBJ2-3; D may be TRBD1 or TRBD2 (5 bases each). V was trimmed by 1 base and J by 4 bases, leaving 15 bases between them. The CDR3 sequence is 16 residues long. CDR1 and CDR2 (germline): LGHDT, YNNKEL (reference sequence). Written as DNA, the CDR3 is TGTGCCAGCAGCCAAGCTGAGGGGCTGGGGCCAGATACGCAGTATTTT. The encoded protein is CASSQAEGLGPDTQYF.

This clonotype was counted at least ten times. This chain joins TRBV19 and TRBJ2-3; 7 positions match TRBD1. The CDR3 extends over 14 amino acids. Germline loops: CDR1 LNHDA, CDR2 SQIVND (reference sequence). Trimming at V came to 7 bases and at J to 0 bases, leaving 4 bases not matched to a gene. CDR3 nucleotide sequence: TGTGCCAGTAAGAGGGACAGAAGCACAGATACGCAGTATTTT. Its protein product is CASKRDRSTDTQYF.

Ten or more counts support this clonotype. V gene TRBV11-2 combines with J gene TRBJ2-3; TRBD1 is a possible D gene (5 bases). The CDR3 sequence is 16 residues long. V was pared by 3 bases and J by 4 bases, with 17 bases between. Germline loops: CDR1 SGHAT, CDR2 FQNNGV. CDR3 nucleotides: TGTGCCAGCAGCTTTGGCGCAGGGATAAGTTCAGATACGCAGTATTTT. It encodes CASSFGAGISSDTQYF. The full variable domain, rest sourced from reference TRBV11-2 and TRBJ2-3, is EAGVAQSPRYKIIEKRQSVAFWCNPISGHATLYWYQQILGQGPKLLIQFQNNGVVDDSQLPKDRFSAERLKGVDSTLKIQPAKLEDSAVYLCASSFGAGISSDTQYFGPGTRLTVL.

Comment on this clonotype: A much bigger clone sits one base away, suggesting this may be a read error. In DNA, the CDR3 is TGTGCCAGCGATACGACGCACTCTGGAAACACCATATATTTT. It translates to CASDTTHSGNTIYF. This chain joins TRBV6-5 and TRBJ1-3; D gene ambiguous. Germline V gene lookup returns CDR1 MNHEY and CDR2 SVGAGI. Trimming removed 8 bases from V and 0 bases from J, with 11 bases in between. The CDR3 is 14 residues long.

This sequence joins TRBV12-5 and TRBJ1-1; D gene unclear. CDR3 size: 12 residues. Looked up from germline, CDR1 is LGHNT and CDR2 is FRNRAP. V was pared by 2 bases and J by 0 bases, with 1 base between. CDR3 region: CASGLMNTEAFF. The CDR3 DNA sequence: TGTGCTAGTGGTTTGATGAACACTGAAGCTTTCTTT.

This clonotype was seen many times. The chain uses TRBV14 and TRBJ2-1; TRBD2 matches at 8 bases. This CDR3 is 15 amino acids long. The germline V gene has CDR1 SGHDN and CDR2 FVKESK. V shed 6 bases and J 3 bases; nucleotides not matched to a gene: 7. The CDR3 DNA follows: TGTGCCAGCAGTCTTAGCGGGATTCACTACAATGAGCAGTTCTTC. This codes for CASSLSGIHYNEQFF.

Points on this clonotype: It may be a read error: a sequence one base away is much more abundant. The chain combines TRBV7-2 with TRBJ2-2, with D tentatively TRBD1 or TRBD2 (6 bases each). CDR1 is SGHTA and CDR2 is FQGNSA in the germline V gene. The CDR3 extends over 14 amino acids. DNA of the CDR3: TGTGCCAGCAGCGAATACAGGGTCGCCGGGGGGCTGTTTTTT. The encoded protein is CASSEYRVAGGLFF.

There are many counts of this clonotype. The chain employs TRBV12-5 and TRBJ2-1; D gene ambiguous. V shed 6 bases and J shed 5 bases, with 11 bases lying between them. Germline values: CDR1 LGHNT, CDR2 FRNRAP. The CDR3 is 13 residues long. The CDR3 DNA is TGTGCTAGTGGCCACACCCGGGACAATGAGCAGTTCTTC. This encodes CASGHTRDNEQFF.

To note about this clonotype: No DNA is shown, since the ends of the CDR3 on it are uncertain; the CDR3 is the one TCRdb lists. The genes are TRBV7-2 and TRBJ1-5; TRBD1 is the table's D call and was not checked against the DNA. The CDR3 extends over 23 residues, inclusive of both ends. CDR1 and CDR2 (germline): SGHTA, FQGNSA. The CDR3 spells CASSLGSRYSEQFFGPGVQPQHF.

The table lists this clonotype with many counts. The CDR3 nucleotides are TGTGCCAGCAGCTTAGCTACGGGAGGGCGGGGTGAGCAGTTCTTC. It is translated as CASSLATGGRGEQFF. The chain couples TRBV7-2 to TRBJ2-1; 8 nucleotides agree with TRBD2. Germline V gives CDR1 SGHTA, CDR2 FQGNSA. This CDR3 spans 15 amino acids. With 0 bases clipped from V and 9 bases from J, the junction kept 7 bases outside the gene matches.

This sequence joins TRBV7-2 and TRBJ2-3, with 7 bases lining up with TRBD1. After removal of 7 bases from V and 6 bases from J, the junction contained 4 bases not matched to a gene. This CDR3 comprises 12 residues. In germline, CDR1 is SGHTA, CDR2 FQGNSA. Written as DNA, the CDR3 is TGTGCCAGCAACAGGGGTTACGATACGCAGTATTTT. It is translated as CASNRGYDTQYF.

This clonotype was seen just once. This may be a read error, as it is one base from a much larger clone. CDR3 residues: CASSLEAGDIYGCTF. CDR3 sequence (DNA): TGTGCCAGCAGCTTGGAGGCAGGGGACATCTATGGCTGCACCTTC. J is TRBJ1-2 and V is TRBV7-2, with D possibly matching TRBD1 (6 bases). Germline CDR1 is SGHTA and CDR2 is FQGNSA. The CDR3 covers 15 residues.

Ten or more counts support this clonotype. This chain connects TRBV4-1 to TRBJ1-6; a possible D gene is TRBD1 (5 bases). CDR3 size: 20 residues. Germline values: CDR1 MGHRA, CDR2 YSYEKL. Deletions cut 6 bases from V and 7 bases from J, with 31 bases between. The CDR3 sequence is CASRICRIGTSLRKNSPLHF. The CDR3 DNA reads TGCGCCAGCAGGATATGCAGGATTGGGACCTCATTGAGGAAGAATTCACCCCTCCACTTT.

This clonotype was detected many times. The chain carries TRBV29-1 and TRBJ2-7, with 8 bases lining up with TRBD1. The CDR3 spans 16 residues. V lost 6 bases and J lost 0; bases outside the gene matches: 13. Per the germline V gene, CDR1 is SQVTM and CDR2 is ANQGSEA. This chain's CDR3 is CSVRGGQAESSYEQYF. CDR3 sequence (DNA): TGCAGCGTACGAGGGGGACAGGCGGAGAGCTCCTACGAGCAGTACTTC.